The clone carrying this TCR beta chain was found a few times. Its antigen remains unknown. The time point was: baseline pretreatment blood. The treatment here: 15 Gy SBRT to primary tumor, nephrectomy 4 weeks later. V was cut by 2 bases and J by 8 bases, with 17 bases left in between. CDR3 length equals 15 residues. The germline CDR1 and CDR2 sequences are SGHTA and FQGTGA. Repertoires were generated with immunoSEQ multiplex PCR, while TCRdb's copy carries only in-frame clones and drops some. The table has about 91,000 clones, about 79% seen once. This sample is part of a study of radiation and T cells in renal cell carcinoma. Study observations and caveats: In blood, top tumor clones expanded by 2 weeks, shrinking by 4. Without pretreatment biopsies, baseline tumor clonotype presence was undetermined.

This sequence was found in a man aged 60 to 75 with renal cell carcinoma. The chain is built from TRBV7-3 and TRBJ2-3; TRBD2 might be the D (6 bases). The sample consisted of blood, taken from a patient whose treatment included radiotherapy and nephrectomy. The DNA of the CDR3 is TGTGCCAGCAGCTTAGCGGGATGGGGTCAGGGTACGCAGTATTTT. Translating it yields CASSLAGWGQGTQYF.